These T cell receptor beta chains were read from a single sample in a study of Tregs in tolerant kidney transplant recipients. The method was immunoSEQ multiplex PCR; TCRdb's version includes in-frame clones alone and lacks a portion of them. The sample holds some 69,000 clones, 84% seen once. Sequenced input: CD4+ T cells from blood. Source of these receptors: a human donor in good health. The CDR3 runs from the conserved cysteine through the conserved F or W. The D gene is left open where the match is weak. Clone size, where shown, is once, few, many, or a class for clones that have expanded.

abundance: .
v_gene: TRBV29-1
d_gene: TRBD1
j_gene: TRBJ1-1
CDR3nt: TGCAGCGTGCCGGGACAGGTCGGGGTAGGAGCTTTCTTT
CDR3aa: CSVPGQVGVGAFF

abundance: .
v_gene: TRBV5-6
d_gene: TRBD2
j_gene: TRBJ2-2
CDR3nt: TGTGCCAGCAGCTTCGACAGCGGGGGAATCACCGGGGAGCTGTTTTTT
CDR3aa: CASSFDSGGITGELFF

abundance: .
v_gene: TRBV20-1
d_gene: .
j_gene: TRBJ1-1
CDR3nt: TGCAGTGCTCGGGACCCCTCGGGGGCTTTCTTT
CDR3aa: CSARDPSGAFF

abundance: .
v_gene: TRBV6-5
d_gene: .
j_gene: TRBJ1-1
CDR3nt: TGTGCCAGGCAGTCTATAAACACTGAAGCTTTCTTT
CDR3aa: CARQSINTEAFF

abundance: .
v_gene: TRBV14
d_gene: .
j_gene: TRBJ1-2
CDR3nt: TGTGCCAGCAGCCTCACGGGGGTATATGGCTACACCTTC
CDR3aa: CASSLTGVYGYTF

abundance: .
v_gene: TRBV6-1
d_gene: .
j_gene: TRBJ1-1
CDR3nt: TGTGCGGCTGAAGGGGGGGTTCGGACGTCTGAAGCTTTCTTT
CDR3aa: CAAEGGVRTSEAFF

abundance: .
v_gene: TRBV18
d_gene: .
j_gene: TRBJ1-2
CDR3nt: TGTGCCAGCTCACCATTGGCTCAGGAGAAAGCTAACTATGGCTACACCTTC
CDR3aa: CASSPLAQEKANYGYTF

abundance: .
v_gene: TRBV7-9
d_gene: .
j_gene: TRBJ2-1
CDR3nt: TGTGCCAGCAGCTCAGATATTGGGCCATCCCCCAATGAGCAGTTCTTC
CDR3aa: CASSSDIGPSPNEQFF

abundance: .
v_gene: TRBV5-1
d_gene: .
j_gene: TRBJ2-5
CDR3nt: TGCGCCAGCAGCTTGGGACAGGGAGGAGAGACCCAGTACTTC
CDR3aa: CASSLGQGGETQYF

abundance: once
v_gene: TRBV7-2
d_gene: .
j_gene: TRBJ2-5
CDR3nt: TGTGCCAGCAGCTTAGCCTACTCAGAGACCCAGTACTTC
CDR3aa: CASSLAYSETQYF

abundance: .
v_gene: TRBV21-1
d_gene: .
j_gene: TRBJ2-3
CDR3nt: TGTGCCAGCAGCAAAGGGGGGGGCAACAGCACAGATACGCAGTATTTT
CDR3aa: CASSKGGGNSTDTQYF

abundance: .
v_gene: TRBV30
d_gene: .
j_gene: TRBJ2-7
CDR3nt: TGTGCCGGGGGGGCGGTTGAGCAGTACTTC
CDR3aa: CAGGAVEQYF

abundance: once
v_gene: TRBV27
d_gene: TRBD1
j_gene: TRBJ1-1
CDR3nt: TGTGCCAGCAGTTCCACAGGGGGCTTGACCCCACGGCCAGCTTTCTTT
CDR3aa: CASSSTGGLTPRPAFF

abundance: .
v_gene: TRBV27
d_gene: .
j_gene: TRBJ2-1
CDR3nt: TGTGCCAGCAGGGTCTTTCCGGGATCACAGTTCTTC
CDR3aa: CASRVFPGSQFF

abundance: .
v_gene: TRBV6-1
d_gene: .
j_gene: TRBJ1-1
CDR3nt: TGTGCCAGCTCCCCGGACGTTTGGAACACTGAAGCTTTCTTT
CDR3aa: CASSPDVWNTEAFF

abundance: .
v_gene: TRBV7-3
d_gene: TRBD1
j_gene: TRBJ1-2
CDR3nt: TGTGCCAGCAGCCCGACAGGGGACGGTGGCTACACCTTC
CDR3aa: CASSPTGDGGYTF

abundance: .
v_gene: TRBV2
d_gene: .
j_gene: TRBJ1-4
CDR3nt: TGTGCCAGCAGGTCGGAATCAGCTAATGAAAAACTGTTTTTT
CDR3aa: CASRSESANEKLFF

abundance: .
v_gene: TRBV5-1
d_gene: TRBD2
j_gene: TRBJ2-1
CDR3nt: TGCGCCAGCAGCCCCCAACCCGGTACTAGCGGGGGGGCCAATGAGCAGTTCTTC
CDR3aa: CASSPQPGTSGGANEQFF

abundance: few
v_gene: TRBV5-1
d_gene: TRBD2
j_gene: TRBJ2-1
CDR3nt: TGCGCCAGCAGCCCAGGTGGGACTAGCGGGAGAATTCATCGGTTCTTC
CDR3aa: CASSPGGTSGRIHRFF

abundance: .
v_gene: TRBV9
d_gene: .
j_gene: TRBJ2-7
CDR3nt: TGTGCCAGCAGCGTAACCATGGCTGACGAGCAGTACTTC
CDR3aa: CASSVTMADEQYF

abundance: .
v_gene: TRBV15
d_gene: .
j_gene: TRBJ2-2
CDR3nt: TGTGCCATGGGGGGTGACACCGGGGAGCTGTTTTTT
CDR3aa: CAMGGDTGELFF

abundance: once
v_gene: TRBV10-3
d_gene: .
j_gene: TRBJ1-2
CDR3nt: TGTGCCATCAGTAGACAGGCTCGAGGCTACACCTTC
CDR3aa: CAISRQARGYTF

abundance: .
v_gene: TRBV11-2
d_gene: .
j_gene: TRBJ2-3
CDR3nt: TGTGCCAGCAGCTTAGATCGTGGCCCGCCCGATACGCAGTATTTT
CDR3aa: CASSLDRGPPDTQYF

abundance: .
v_gene: TRBV29-1
d_gene: .
j_gene: TRBJ1-5
CDR3nt: TGCAGCGTTGAAGATCTGGGTGGGAGCAATCAGCCCCAGCATTTT
CDR3aa: CSVEDLGGSNQPQHF

abundance: .
v_gene: TRBV7-3
d_gene: .
j_gene: TRBJ1-1
CDR3nt: TGTGCCAGCAGCTCCGGACGGGGCACTGAAGCTTTCTTT
CDR3aa: CASSSGRGTEAFF

abundance: .
v_gene: TRBV7-9
d_gene: .
j_gene: TRBJ2-3
CDR3nt: TGTGCCAGTATACAGGGAAGCACAGATACGCAGTATTTT
CDR3aa: CASIQGSTDTQYF

abundance: .
v_gene: TRBV18
d_gene: .
j_gene: TRBJ2-1
CDR3nt: TGTGCCAGCTCACCACGGGGGGCGTCTGGCGACAATGAGCAGTTCTTC
CDR3aa: CASSPRGASGDNEQFF

abundance: .
v_gene: TRBV30
d_gene: .
j_gene: TRBJ2-3
CDR3nt: TGTGCGGGGGGAAGATCAGATACGCAGTATTTT
CDR3aa: CAGGRSDTQYF

abundance: once
v_gene: TRBV5-4
d_gene: .
j_gene: TRBJ1-2
CDR3nt: TGTGCCAGCAGCTTTGGGACTTACCAAAACTATGGCTACACCTTC
CDR3aa: CASSFGTYQNYGYTF

abundance: .
v_gene: TRBV6-5
d_gene: .
j_gene: TRBJ1-2
CDR3nt: .
CDR3aa: CASSSSYSGYTF

abundance: .
v_gene: TRBV19
d_gene: .
j_gene: TRBJ2-3
CDR3nt: TGTGCCAGTAGTAGCGGCAGGGCCCTCGATACGCAGTATTTT
CDR3aa: CASSSGRALDTQYF

abundance: .
v_gene: TRBV11-2
d_gene: TRBD1
j_gene: TRBJ1-2
CDR3nt: TGTGCCAGCAGCACCGACAGGGGATATGGCTACACCTTC
CDR3aa: CASSTDRGYGYTF

abundance: .
v_gene: TRBV5-1
d_gene: TRBD2
j_gene: TRBJ2-1
CDR3nt: TGCGCCAGCAGTCAAGGAGCGGGAGCGGACAATGAGCAGTTCTTC
CDR3aa: CASSQGAGADNEQFF

abundance: .
v_gene: TRBV7-9
d_gene: TRBD1
j_gene: TRBJ2-7
CDR3nt: TGTGCCAGCACCGTTGACAGGGTAGTCGGGCAGTACTTC
CDR3aa: CASTVDRVVGQYF

abundance: .
v_gene: TRBV11-3
d_gene: TRBD2
j_gene: TRBJ2-7
CDR3nt: TGTGCCAGCAGCTTAGATCGGACTAGCACGTACTTC
CDR3aa: CASSLDRTSTYF

abundance: .
v_gene: TRBV7-9
d_gene: .
j_gene: TRBJ1-3
CDR3nt: TGTGCCAGCAGCTTGAACGACGCCTTTCCAAACACCATATATTTT
CDR3aa: CASSLNDAFPNTIYF

abundance: .
v_gene: TRBV12-5
d_gene: .
j_gene: TRBJ2-3
CDR3nt: TGTGCTAGTGGTTTGAATTCCCAGAGCGATACGCAGTATTTT
CDR3aa: CASGLNSQSDTQYF

abundance: .
v_gene: TRBV2
d_gene: TRBD1
j_gene: TRBJ2-7
CDR3nt: TGTGCCAGCAGTGAATTTGCGGACAGGGGCTACGAGCAGTACTTC
CDR3aa: CASSEFADRGYEQYF

abundance: once
v_gene: TRBV6-7
d_gene: TRBD2
j_gene: TRBJ2-7
CDR3nt: TGTGCCAGCAGTTACTCCTTCAAAGTCGCCGCTAGCGGAAATTACGAGCAGTACTTC
CDR3aa: CASSYSFKVAASGNYEQYF

abundance: .
v_gene: TRBV11-2
d_gene: .
j_gene: TRBJ1-1
CDR3nt: TGTGCCAGCAGGTACGATCGGGTCACTGAAGCTTTCTTT
CDR3aa: CASRYDRVTEAFF

abundance: .
v_gene: TRBV6-1
d_gene: .
j_gene: TRBJ2-3
CDR3nt: TGTGCCAGTACTAGCACAGATACGCAGTATTTT
CDR3aa: CASTSTDTQYF

abundance: .
v_gene: TRBV27
d_gene: TRBD1
j_gene: TRBJ1-3
CDR3nt: TGTGCCAGCAGTCGACGGACAGGGGGCGGAAACACCATATATTTT
CDR3aa: CASSRRTGGGNTIYF

abundance: few
v_gene: TRBV19
d_gene: .
j_gene: TRBJ2-6
CDR3nt: TGTGCCAGTAGGGTAAGGACTGGGGCCAACGTCCTGACTTTC
CDR3aa: CASRVRTGANVLTF

abundance: .
v_gene: TRBV28
d_gene: TRBD1
j_gene: TRBJ2-1
CDR3nt: TGTGCCAGCAGTCCTCTTGGACAGGGAAGAAACAATGAGCAGTTCTTC
CDR3aa: CASSPLGQGRNNEQFF

abundance: .
v_gene: TRBV9
d_gene: .
j_gene: TRBJ2-2
CDR3nt: TGTGCCAGCAGCGTAGAAGCGAAGGGGGAGCTGTTTTTT
CDR3aa: CASSVEAKGELFF

abundance: once
v_gene: TRBV20-1
d_gene: .
j_gene: TRBJ1-1
CDR3nt: TGCAGTCCCAAGGAGGGCACTGAAGCTTTCTTT
CDR3aa: CSPKEGTEAFF

abundance: .
v_gene: TRBV7-3
d_gene: TRBD2
j_gene: TRBJ2-6
CDR3nt: TGTGCCAGCAGCCCCGGGGCGCGGGGGTTGGGCTCTGGGGCCAACGTCCTGACTTTC
CDR3aa: CASSPGARGLGSGANVLTF

abundance: .
v_gene: TRBV12-5
d_gene: .
j_gene: TRBJ1-4
CDR3nt: TGTGCTAGCGGCCTCGGGACGGAAAATGAAAAACTGTTTTTT
CDR3aa: CASGLGTENEKLFF

abundance: .
v_gene: TRBV7-9
d_gene: TRBD1
j_gene: TRBJ2-3
CDR3nt: TGTGCCAGCAGCCGTACCCGACAGGGCCCAGATACGCAGTATTTT
CDR3aa: CASSRTRQGPDTQYF

abundance: .
v_gene: TRBV6-6
d_gene: TRBD1
j_gene: TRBJ1-1
CDR3nt: TGTGCCAGCAGTTTAGGGACAGGGATAAGCACTGAAGCTTTCTTT
CDR3aa: CASSLGTGISTEAFF